The clone carrying this T cell receptor beta chain was seen a few times. Antigen: not known. The germline gives CDR1 DFQATT, CDR2 SNEGSKA (reference sequence). The CDR3 totals 15 residues. V dropped 0 bases and J dropped 11 bases, with 20 bases sitting between them. This record belongs to a study of T cells after yellow fever vaccination. The wider study: SMART-Seq v4 Ultra Low Input prepared libraries from low-cell fractions.

Overall study findings and caveats: The secondary response showed a weaker magnitude and a faster peak, day 5 versus 15. Boosting was followed by the reappearance of most primary-vaccination clones (just under 97% CD4, 85% to 90% CD8). The study noted that FACS-sorted repertoires could contain abundant clonotypes contaminating from the bulk population.

TCRdb recomputed calls from the 5' RACE reads with MiXCR, one row per CDR3 protein. The data show a few hundred thousand distinct CDR3 sequences, around 12% seen once. The receptor was derived from a young man who received the YFV17D yellow fever vaccine. The genes are TRBV20-1 and TRBJ1-5; D is perhaps TRBD1 (6 bases). This specimen was CD4+ T cells sorted from PBMCs, taken 15 days after the yellow fever booster vaccination. CDR3 region: CSARESRQGMGAQHF. The CDR3 coding sequence is TGCAGTGCTAGAGAAAGTCGGCAGGGGATGGGTGCCCAGCATTTT.